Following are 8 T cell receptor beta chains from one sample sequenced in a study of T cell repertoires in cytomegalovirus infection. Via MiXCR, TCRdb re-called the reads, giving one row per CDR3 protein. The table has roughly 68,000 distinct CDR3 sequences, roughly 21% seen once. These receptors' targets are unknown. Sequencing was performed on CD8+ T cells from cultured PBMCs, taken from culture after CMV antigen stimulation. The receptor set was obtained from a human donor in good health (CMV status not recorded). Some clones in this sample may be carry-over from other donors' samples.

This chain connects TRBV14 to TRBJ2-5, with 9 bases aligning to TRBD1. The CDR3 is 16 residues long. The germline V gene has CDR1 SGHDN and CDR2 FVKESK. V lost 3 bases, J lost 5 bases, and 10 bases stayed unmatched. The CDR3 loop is CASSQPGTGWWETQYF. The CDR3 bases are TGTGCCAGCAGCCAGCCCGGGACAGGGTGGTGGGAGACCCAGTACTTC.

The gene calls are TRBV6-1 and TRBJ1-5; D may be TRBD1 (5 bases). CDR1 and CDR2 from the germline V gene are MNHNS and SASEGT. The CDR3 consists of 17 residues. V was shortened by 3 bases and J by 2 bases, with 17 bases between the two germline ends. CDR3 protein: CASSDKAGSAGNQPQHF. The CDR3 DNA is TGTGCCAGCAGTGATAAAGCAGGGTCGGCGGGCAATCAGCCCCAGCATTTT.

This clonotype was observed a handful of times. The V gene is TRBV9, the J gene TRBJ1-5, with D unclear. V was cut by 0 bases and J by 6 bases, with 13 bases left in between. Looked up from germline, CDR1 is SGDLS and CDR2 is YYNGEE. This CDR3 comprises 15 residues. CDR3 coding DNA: TGTGCCAGCAGCGTAGGCGAAGGGCCGGGTCAGCCCCAGCATTTT. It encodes CASSVGEGPGQPQHF.

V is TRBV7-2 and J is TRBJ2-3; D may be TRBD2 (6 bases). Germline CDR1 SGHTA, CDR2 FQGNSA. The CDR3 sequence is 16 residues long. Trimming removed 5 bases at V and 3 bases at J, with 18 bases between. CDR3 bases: TGTGCCAGCAGCCCACTCTCGGGAGTGAGTACAGATACGCAGTATTTT. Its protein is CASSPLSGVSTDTQYF.

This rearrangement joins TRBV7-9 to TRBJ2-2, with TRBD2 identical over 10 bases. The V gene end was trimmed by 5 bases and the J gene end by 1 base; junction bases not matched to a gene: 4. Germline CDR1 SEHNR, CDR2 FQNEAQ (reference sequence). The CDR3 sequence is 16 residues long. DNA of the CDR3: TGTGCCAGCAGCGGACGGACTAGCGGGAACACCGGGGAGCTGTTTTTT. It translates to CASSGRTSGNTGELFF.

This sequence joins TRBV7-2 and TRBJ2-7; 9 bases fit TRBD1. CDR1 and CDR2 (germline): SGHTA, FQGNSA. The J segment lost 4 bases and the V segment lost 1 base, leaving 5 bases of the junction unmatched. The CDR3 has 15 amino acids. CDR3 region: CASSLETGTGYEQYF. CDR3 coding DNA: TGTGCCAGCAGCTTAGAAACAGGGACAGGGTACGAGCAGTACTTC.

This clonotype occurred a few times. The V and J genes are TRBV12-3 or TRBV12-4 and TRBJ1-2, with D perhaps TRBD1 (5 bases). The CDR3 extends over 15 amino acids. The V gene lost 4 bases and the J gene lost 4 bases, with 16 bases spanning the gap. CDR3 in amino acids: CASSSMGSGPYGYTF. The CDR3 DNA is TGTGCCAGCAGTTCCATGGGCTCGGGACCCTATGGCTACACCTTC.

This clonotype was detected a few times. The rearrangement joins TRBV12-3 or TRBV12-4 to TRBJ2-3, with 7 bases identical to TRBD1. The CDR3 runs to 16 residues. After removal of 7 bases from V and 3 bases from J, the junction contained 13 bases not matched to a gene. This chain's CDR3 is CASTLVGTVRTDTQYF. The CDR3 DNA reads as TGTGCCAGCACCCTTGTAGGGACAGTAAGAACAGATACGCAGTATTTT.